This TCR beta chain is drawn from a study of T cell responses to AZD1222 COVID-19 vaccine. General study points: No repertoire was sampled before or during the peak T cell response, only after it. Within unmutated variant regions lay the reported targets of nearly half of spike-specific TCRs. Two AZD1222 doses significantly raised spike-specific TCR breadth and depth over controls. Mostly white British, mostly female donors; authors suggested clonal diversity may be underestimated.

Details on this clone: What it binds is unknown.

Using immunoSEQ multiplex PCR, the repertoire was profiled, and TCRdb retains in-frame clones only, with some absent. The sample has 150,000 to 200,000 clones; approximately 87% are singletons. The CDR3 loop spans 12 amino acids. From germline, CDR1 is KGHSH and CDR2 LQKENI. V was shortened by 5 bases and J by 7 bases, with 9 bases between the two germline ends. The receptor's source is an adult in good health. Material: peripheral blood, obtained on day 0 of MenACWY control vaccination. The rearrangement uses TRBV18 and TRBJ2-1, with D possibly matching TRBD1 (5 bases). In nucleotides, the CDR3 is TGTGCCAGCTCAGGTGGGGCAAATGAGCAGTTCTTC. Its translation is CASSGGANEQFF.